These 3 T cell receptor beta chains were all obtained from the same sample, sequenced in a study of control samples from healthy donors and cancer patients. Measured with immunoSEQ multiplex PCR; TCRdb has only the in-frame clones, and not every one. Among about 99,000 clones listed, roughly 90% were seen once. The specimen sequenced was PBMCs. The source is a man aged 60 to 75 with lung cancer.

V is TRBV30 and J is TRBJ1-2; possible D gene TRBD1, 5 bases. The V end lost 3 bases, the J end lost 4 bases, and 15 bases lay between the germline ends. The CDR3 extends over 14 amino acids. Germline CDR1 reads GTSNPN; CDR2 reads SVGIG (reference sequence). The CDR3: CAWSPGQGSYGYTF. The CDR3 region has the DNA TGTGCCTGGAGCCCCGGGCAGGGCTCCTATGGCTACACCTTC.

The chain couples TRBV9 to TRBJ1-4; possibly TRBD1 for D (5 bases). V lost 4 bases and J lost 0, with 13 bases in between. This CDR3 has 16 residues. The germline CDR1 and CDR2 sequences are SGDLS and YYNGEE. CDR3 amino acids: CASSPPEGTTNEKLFF. CDR3 in DNA: TGTGCCAGCAGCCCCCCTGAGGGGACAACTAATGAAAAACTGTTTTTT.

CDR3 coding DNA: TGCGCCAGCAGCTTCATTGGGGGAAACACTGAAGCTTTCTTT. It specifies CASSFIGGNTEAFF. The genes are TRBV5-1 and TRBJ1-1; TRBD1 is a possible D gene (5 bases). V was clipped by 2 bases and J by 2 bases, with 10 bases between them. Germline V gene sequence: CDR1 SGHRS, CDR2 YFSETQ. This CDR3 region has 14 residues.